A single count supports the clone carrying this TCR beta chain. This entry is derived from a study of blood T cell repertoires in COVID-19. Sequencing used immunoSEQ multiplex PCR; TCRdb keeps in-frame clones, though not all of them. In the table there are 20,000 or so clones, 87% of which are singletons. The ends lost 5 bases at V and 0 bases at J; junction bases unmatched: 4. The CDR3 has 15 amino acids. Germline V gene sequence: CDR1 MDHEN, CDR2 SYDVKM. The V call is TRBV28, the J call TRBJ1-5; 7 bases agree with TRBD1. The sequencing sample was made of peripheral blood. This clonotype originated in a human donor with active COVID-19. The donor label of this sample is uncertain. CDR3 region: CASSETGFSNQPQHF. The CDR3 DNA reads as TGTGCCAGCAGTGAGACAGGGTTTAGCAATCAGCCCCAGCATTTT.